These 2 T cell receptor beta chains share one sample of origin, sequenced in a study of cytomegalovirus exposure and HLA in healthy donors. Amplification used 60 Vbeta primers and 13 Jbeta primers. TCRdb's table, derived via immunoSEQ multiplex PCR, lists solely in-frame clones and lacks some. Seen here are about 120,000 clones, roughly three quarters observed once, and the top ten hold roughly 15%. Input material: PBMCs. All receptors come from a man between 50 and 59 years old in good health and CMV-seropositive.

This chain connects TRBV18 to TRBJ1-1; TRBD1 agrees at 9 bases. Germline CDR1 reads KGHSH; CDR2 reads LQKENI. This CDR3 has 16 residues. V was pared by 5 bases and J by 1 base, with 8 bases of the junction left unmatched. CDR3 bases: TGTGCCAGCTCATTATATCGGACAGGGGCGAACACTGAAGCTTTCTTT. Its protein is CASSLYRTGANTEAFF.

This clone was observed a few times. The gene calls are TRBV18 and TRBJ2-7; 9 nucleotides line up with TRBD1. The CDR3 is made up of 14 amino acids. Germline V gene sequence: CDR1 KGHSH, CDR2 LQKENI. J gave up 3 bases and V 2 bases, and 2 bases lay outside the gene matches. The CDR3 DNA is TGTGCCAGCTCACCAGGGACAGGGAGCTACGAGCAGTACTTC. It specifies CASSPGTGSYEQYF.